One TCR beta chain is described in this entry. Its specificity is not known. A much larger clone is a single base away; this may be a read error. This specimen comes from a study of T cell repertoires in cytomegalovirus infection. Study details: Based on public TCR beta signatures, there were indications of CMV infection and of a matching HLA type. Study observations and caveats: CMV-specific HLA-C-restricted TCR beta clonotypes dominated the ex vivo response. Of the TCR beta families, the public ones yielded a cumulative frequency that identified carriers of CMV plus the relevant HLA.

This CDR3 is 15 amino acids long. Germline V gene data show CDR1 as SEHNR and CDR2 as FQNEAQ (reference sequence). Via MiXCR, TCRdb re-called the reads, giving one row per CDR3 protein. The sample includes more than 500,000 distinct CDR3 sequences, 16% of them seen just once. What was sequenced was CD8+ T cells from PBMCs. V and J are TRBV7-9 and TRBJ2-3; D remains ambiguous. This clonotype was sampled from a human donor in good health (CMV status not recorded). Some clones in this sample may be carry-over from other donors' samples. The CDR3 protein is CPSSPTELAPDTQYF. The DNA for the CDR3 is TGTCCCAGCAGCCCAACCGAATTGGCCCCAGATACGCAGTATTTT. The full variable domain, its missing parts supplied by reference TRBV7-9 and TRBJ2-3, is DTGVSQNPRHKITKRGQNVTFRCDPISEHNRLYWYRQTLGQGPEFLTYFQNEAQLEKSRLLSDRFSAERPKGSFSTLEIQRTEQGDSAMYLCPSSPTELAPDTQYFGPGTRLTVL.